These 9 T cell receptor beta chains were all obtained from the same sample, sequenced in a study of T cell responses to AZD1222 COVID-19 vaccine (dated by TCRdb to about 2021). Library preparation used the immunoSEQ multiplex PCR assay. The table comes from immuneACCESS by way of TCRdb, which keeps in-frame sequences with V and J called. Part of the clones is missing from these tables; in studies checked, under half for an unresolved V gene and the rest for unknown reasons. Recorded for this sample are around 150,000 clones; around nine tenths of them occurred a single time. Jointly, the top ten make up around 3.6% of the sample. According to the study, the label for this sample's time point signals: baseline before first vaccination. The starting material was peripheral blood, obtained on day 0 of AZD1222 vaccination. The source of these receptors is an adult in good health.

The chain couples TRBV19 to TRBJ1-1; a possible D gene is TRBD1 (5 bases). CDR1 LNHDA and CDR2 SQIVND come from the germline V gene (reference sequence). Trimming removed 3 bases from V and 8 bases from J, with 13 bases in between. CDR3 length: 13 residues. The CDR3 DNA reads TGTGCCAGTAGTATCGGGAGTAACAGGGAAGCTTTCTTT. Protein sequence: CASSIGSNREAFF.

The chain uses TRBV5-1 and TRBJ1-2, with D hard to call. CDR1 SGHRS and CDR2 YFSETQ come from the germline V gene. The CDR3 covers 14 residues. V was clipped by 4 bases and J by 7 bases, with 17 bases between them. The CDR3 DNA follows: TGCGCCAGCAGCCCGAGGGTCCCCGGAGGTGGCTACACCTTC. Translating it yields CASSPRVPGGGYTF.

The V gene is TRBV14, the J gene TRBJ2-3; the match to TRBD2 covers 14 bases. Germline V gene data show CDR1 as SGHDN and CDR2 as FVKESK. Trimming removed 2 bases from V and 5 bases from J; junction bases left unmatched: 9. CDR3 length: 18 residues. CDR3 sequence: CASSQRTGTSGRIDTQYF. CDR3 DNA sequence: TGTGCCAGCAGCCAAAGGACCGGGACTAGCGGGAGAATAGATACGCAGTATTTT. Filled out from reference TRBV14 and TRBJ2-3, the complete variable domain reads EAGVTQFPSHSVIEKGQTVTLRCDPISGHDNLYWYRRVMGKEIKFLLHFVKESKQDESGMPNNRFLAERTGGTYSTLKVQPAELEDSGVYFCASSQRTGTSGRIDTQYFGPGTRLTVL.

The chain's CDR3 is CASSSMLEGDGYTF. As DNA, the CDR3 is TGTGCCAGCAGCTCCATGTTGGAGGGCGACGGCTACACCTTC. The V gene is TRBV5-4, the J gene TRBJ1-2, with unresolved D. Germline CDR1 and CDR2: SGHNT and YYREEE (reference sequence). This CDR3 contains 14 residues. Deletions cut 3 bases from V and 8 bases from J, with 17 bases between.

CDR3 nucleotide sequence: TGTGCCAGCAGCTTGACCAGGGGGGGACCAGATACGCAGTATTTT. This sequence encodes CASSLTRGGPDTQYF. The chain combines TRBV5-6 with TRBJ2-3, with D perhaps TRBD1 or TRBD2 (7 bases each). V was clipped by 1 base and J by 4 bases, with 13 bases between them. CDR1 and CDR2 (germline): SGHDT, YYEEEE. The CDR3 length is 15 residues.

This clone was observed a few times. This rearrangement joins TRBV5-1 to TRBJ1-2; tentative D call: TRBD1 (5 bases). The CDR3 contains 14 residues. CDR1 is SGHRS and CDR2 is YFSETQ in the germline V gene. V was cut by 1 base and J by 6 bases, with 13 bases left in between. CDR3 in DNA: TGCGCCAGCAGCTTGCCGGGGGAGGTGGATGGCTACACCTTC. Protein sequence: CASSLPGEVDGYTF. Combining the CDR3 with reference TRBV5-1 and TRBJ1-2 gives the whole variable domain KAGVTQTPRYLIKTRGQQVTLSCSPISGHRSVSWYQQTPGQGLQFLFEYFSETQRNKGNFPGRFSGRQFSNSRSEMNVSTLELGDSALYLCASSLPGEVDGYTFGSGTRLTVV.

V gene TRBV7-7 combines with J gene TRBJ2-5; 12 positions match TRBD1. V trimming: 4 bases; J trimming: 4 bases; junction bases outside the gene matches: 7. The CDR3 totals 16 residues. Germline CDR1 and CDR2: SSHAT and FNYEAQ (reference sequence). The CDR3 loop reads CASSSGTGGAGETQYF. Here the CDR3 DNA reads TGTGCCAGCAGCTCAGGGACAGGGGGCGCGGGAGAGACCCAGTACTTC.

This chain joins TRBV5-8 and TRBJ2-1; the D gene is possibly TRBD2 (5 bases). V was cut by 1 base and J by 4 bases, with 12 bases left in between. Germline V gives CDR1 SGHTS, CDR2 YDEGEE. There are 15 residues in the CDR3. CDR3 protein: CASSLWASRYNEQFF. The CDR3 nucleotides are TGTGCCAGCAGCTTGTGGGCTAGCAGATACAATGAGCAGTTCTTC.

The rearrangement joins TRBV30 to TRBJ1-6; D might be TRBD1 (5 bases). Germline loops: CDR1 GTSNPN, CDR2 SVGIG (reference sequence). The CDR3 contains 15 residues. Trimming removed 2 bases from V and 10 bases from J, with 18 bases in between. CDR3 sequence (DNA): TGTGCCTGGAGTCGCTCGGCAGGGAGACGATCACCCCTCCACTTT. This encodes CAWSRSAGRRSPLHF.